This T cell receptor (beta chain) was identified during a study of T cells in Graves' hyperthyroidism and ophthalmopathy. Study conclusions and caveats: A median roughly 6.6 months before onset, the model predicted ophthalmopathy. Most clonotypes expanded in thyroid above 0.001 were likewise present in blood.

Amplification targeted TCR beta CDR3 regions from RNA transcripts. TCR CDR3 regions were first amplified by RT-PCR with HTBI primers. TCRdb independently ran MiXCR on the multiplex PCR reads; one entry per CDR3 protein. The repertoire holds over 450,000 distinct CDR3 sequences, roughly a sixth seen once, with approximately 18% in the top ten. This CDR3 is 12 amino acids long. Per the germline V gene, CDR1 is MDHEN and CDR2 is SYDVKM. With V trimmed by 6 bases and J by 9 bases, 7 bases remained unmatched. Remarks on this clonotype: Its antigen is currently unknown. A single base separates this from a much larger clone, so it may be a read error.

Ophthalmopathy patients had moderate-to-severe active disease, CAS ≥3, NOSPECS ≥4, and disease duration under 3 months. Lactation, pregnancy, other autoimmune disease or uncontrolled infection excluded patients. The sequencing input was blood. This chain connects TRBV28 to TRBJ1-1, with 7 bases aligning to TRBD1. This clonotype originated in a woman in her late teens or twenties with Graves' ophthalmopathy. CDR3 sequence (DNA): TGTGCCAGCAGAACAGGGGTCGGGAAAGCTTTCTTT. Protein product: CASRTGVGKAFF.